These T cell receptor beta chains were read from a single sample in a study of CD8+CD57+ T cells in acquired aplastic anemia. A single record per CDR3 protein comes from TCRdb applying MiXCR to the reads. This sample carries approximately 200,000 distinct CDR3 sequences, roughly half of them seen once, and the ten largest clones take 16%. Sequencing was performed on sorted CD4+, CD8+, or CD8+CD57+ T cells (not recorded which) from PBMCs. The receptors derive from a human donor in good health, serving as a control. Both conserved end residues are part of each CDR3. Fields, in order: V gene, CDR3 length, clone size, D gene, J gene, CDR3 DNA, CDR3 protein. D genes are given only for firm matches. Clone size is shown for a subset of rows, as once, few, many or a class of expanded clone.

v_gene: TRBV7-2; len: 17; abundance: many; d_gene: -; j_gene: TRBJ1-1; CDR3nt: TGTGCCAGCAGCTTAGCTCCTGTGGGCAGTTTGAACACTGAAGCTTTCTTT; CDR3aa: CASSLAPVGSLNTEAFF
v_gene: TRBV19; len: 14; abundance: many; d_gene: -; j_gene: TRBJ1-1; CDR3nt: TGTGCCAGTAGTCTGAAGACCCCGAACACTGAAGCTTTCTTT; CDR3aa: CASSLKTPNTEAFF
v_gene: TRBV12-3/TRBV12-4; len: 13; abundance: many; d_gene: -; j_gene: TRBJ2-7; CDR3nt: TGTGCCAGCAGTTTCCGACACTCCTACGAGCAGTACTTC; CDR3aa: CASSFRHSYEQYF
v_gene: TRBV4-2; len: 15; abundance: few; d_gene: -; j_gene: TRBJ2-3; CDR3nt: TGTGCCAGCAGCCCAGAAGTGGGGGGCCCAGATACGCAGTATTTT; CDR3aa: CASSPEVGGPDTQYF
v_gene: TRBV7-2; len: 19; abundance: many; d_gene: TRBD2; j_gene: TRBJ2-1; CDR3nt: TGTGCCAGCAGCCATGGGACTAGCGGGGGGCCCAGCTCCTACAATGAGCAGTTCTTC; CDR3aa: CASSHGTSGGPSSYNEQFF
v_gene: TRBV5-1; len: 14; abundance: few; d_gene: -; j_gene: TRBJ1-1; CDR3nt: TGTGCCAGCAGCTCTACAGGGATGAACACTGAAGCTTTCTTT; CDR3aa: CASSSTGMNTEAFF
v_gene: TRBV5-8; len: 14; abundance: -; d_gene: -; j_gene: TRBJ2-1; CDR3nt: TGTGCCAGCAGCTTTTCGAGGTCCTACAATGAGCAGTTCTTC; CDR3aa: CASSFSRSYNEQFF
v_gene: TRBV24-1; len: 17; abundance: many; d_gene: TRBD1; j_gene: TRBJ1-2; CDR3nt: TGTGCCACCAGCGAAGCACCGGGACAGGGGCAGAACTATGGCTACACCTTC; CDR3aa: CATSEAPGQGQNYGYTF
v_gene: TRBV11-2; len: 15; abundance: many; d_gene: TRBD1; j_gene: TRBJ1-2; CDR3nt: TGTGCCAGCAGCTATTACATCGGGACAGGAGAAGGCTACACCTTC; CDR3aa: CASSYYIGTGEGYTF
v_gene: TRBV19; len: 14; abundance: few; d_gene: -; j_gene: TRBJ2-3; CDR3nt: TGTGCCAGTAGTATTTTCGGGAAGGCAGATACGCAGTATTTT; CDR3aa: CASSIFGKADTQYF
v_gene: TRBV3-1; len: 13; abundance: few; d_gene: -; j_gene: TRBJ2-7; CDR3nt: TGTGCCAGCAGCCAGGCCAATTCCTACGAGCAGTACTTC; CDR3aa: CASSQANSYEQYF
v_gene: TRBV7-2; len: 20; abundance: -; d_gene: -; j_gene: TRBJ2-7; CDR3nt: TGTGCCAGCAGCCAAGATCCGGTTCCGGGGCCCGCCTTCCCCTTATACGAGCAGTACTTC; CDR3aa: CASSQDPVPGPAFPLYEQYF
v_gene: TRBV7-6; len: 15; abundance: -; d_gene: TRBD1; j_gene: TRBJ1-5; CDR3nt: TGTGCCAGCAGCTTAGGGACAGGGGAGGGTCAGCCCCAGCATTTT; CDR3aa: CASSLGTGEGQPQHF
v_gene: TRBV12-3/TRBV12-4; len: 14; abundance: -; d_gene: -; j_gene: TRBJ2-5; CDR3nt: TGTGCCAGCAGTGAAGCCTGGCAGCAAGAGACCCAGTACTTC; CDR3aa: CASSEAWQQETQYF
v_gene: TRBV7-6; len: 16; abundance: -; d_gene: -; j_gene: TRBJ2-3; CDR3nt: TGTGCCAGCAGCTTAGGAACGGGGGCTAGCACAGATACGCAGTATTTT; CDR3aa: CASSLGTGASTDTQYF
v_gene: TRBV7-2; len: 15; abundance: -; d_gene: -; j_gene: TRBJ1-5; CDR3nt: TGTGCCAGCAGCCCCGCGGCAGGGATCGGGAAGCCCCAGCATTTT; CDR3aa: CASSPAAGIGKPQHF
v_gene: TRBV6-2/TRBV6-3; len: 14; abundance: -; d_gene: -; j_gene: TRBJ2-6; CDR3nt: TGTGCCAGCAACGATCCCTCTGGGGCCAACGTCCTGACTTTC; CDR3aa: CASNDPSGANVLTF